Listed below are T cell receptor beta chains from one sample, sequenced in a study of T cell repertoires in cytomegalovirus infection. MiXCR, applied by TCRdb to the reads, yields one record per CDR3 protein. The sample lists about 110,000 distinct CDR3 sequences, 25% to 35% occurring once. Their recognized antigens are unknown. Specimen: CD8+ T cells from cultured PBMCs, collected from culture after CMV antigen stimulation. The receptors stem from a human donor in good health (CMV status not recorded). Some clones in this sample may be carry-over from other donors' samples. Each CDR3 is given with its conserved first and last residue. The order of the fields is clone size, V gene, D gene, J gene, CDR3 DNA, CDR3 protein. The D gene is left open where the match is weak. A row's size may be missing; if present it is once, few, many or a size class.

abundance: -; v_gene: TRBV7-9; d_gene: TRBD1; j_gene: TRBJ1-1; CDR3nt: TGTGCCAGCAGCTCGCCGGGACAGGGATACACTGAAGCTTTCTTT; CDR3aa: CASSSPGQGYTEAFF
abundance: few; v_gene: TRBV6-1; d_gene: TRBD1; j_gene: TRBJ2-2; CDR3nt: TGTGCCAGCCCGAAAGAAGGGACAGGGGGCCCCGGGGAGCTGTTTTTT; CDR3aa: CASPKEGTGGPGELFF
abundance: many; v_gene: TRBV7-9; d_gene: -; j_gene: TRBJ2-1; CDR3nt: TGTGCCAGCAGCTTAGCAGTCCGGCCTCCGCCGTACAATGAGCAGTTCTTC; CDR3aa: CASSLAVRPPPYNEQFF
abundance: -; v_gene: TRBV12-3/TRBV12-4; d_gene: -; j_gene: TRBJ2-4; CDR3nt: TGTGCCAGCAGTTTAGGTGGGGCAGTAGCCAAAAACATTCAGTACTTC; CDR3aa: CASSLGGAVAKNIQYF
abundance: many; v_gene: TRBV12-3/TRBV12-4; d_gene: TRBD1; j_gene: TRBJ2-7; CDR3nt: TGTGCCAGCAGTTTAGGACAGGGGAACTACGAGCAGTACTTC; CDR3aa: CASSLGQGNYEQYF
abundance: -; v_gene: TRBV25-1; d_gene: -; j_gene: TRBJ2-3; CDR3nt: TGTGCCAGCAGTGAATATTTTCAGGACGTAACAGATACGCAGTATTTT; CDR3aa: CASSEYFQDVTDTQYF
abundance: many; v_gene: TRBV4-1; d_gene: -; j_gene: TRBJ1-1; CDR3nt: TGCGCCAGCAGCCAAGAGGGGCAGAACACTGAAGCTTTCTTT; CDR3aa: CASSQEGQNTEAFF
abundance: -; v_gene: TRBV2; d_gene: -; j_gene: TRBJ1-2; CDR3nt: TGTGCCAGCAGTGAAGGTACGGGATCCTATGGCTACACCTTC; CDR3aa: CASSEGTGSYGYTF
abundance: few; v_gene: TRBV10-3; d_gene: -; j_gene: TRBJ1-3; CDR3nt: TGTGCCATCAGTGACTCGTGGCAATCGGGAAACACCATATATTTT; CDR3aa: CAISDSWQSGNTIYF
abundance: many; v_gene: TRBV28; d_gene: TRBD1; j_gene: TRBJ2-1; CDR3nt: TGTGCCAGCAGTTCTCTGGGACAGGGGACGCTGAATGAGCAGTTCTTC; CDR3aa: CASSSLGQGTLNEQFF
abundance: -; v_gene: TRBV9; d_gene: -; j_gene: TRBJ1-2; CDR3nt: TGTGCCAGCAGCGCGACCGGGAGCGGCTACACCTTC; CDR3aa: CASSATGSGYTF
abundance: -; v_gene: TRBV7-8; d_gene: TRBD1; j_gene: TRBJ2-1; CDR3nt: TGTGCCAGCAGCTTAGGGCGGACAGGGTATGAGCAGTTCTTC; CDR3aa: CASSLGRTGYEQFF
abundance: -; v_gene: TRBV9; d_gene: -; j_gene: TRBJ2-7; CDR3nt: TGTGCCAGCAGTGAGGAGGAGGACACCTACTCCTACGAGCAGTACTTC; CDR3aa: CASSEEEDTYSYEQYF
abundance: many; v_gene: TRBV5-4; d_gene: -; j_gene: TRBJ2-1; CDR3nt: TGTGCCAGCAGCTTCCAGGGAAGCAATGAGCAGTTCTTC; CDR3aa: CASSFQGSNEQFF
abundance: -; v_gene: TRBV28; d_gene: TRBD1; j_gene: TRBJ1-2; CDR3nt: TGTGCCAGCAGTCCGGGACAGGGGGTAGGGGGGTATGGCTACACCTTC; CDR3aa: CASSPGQGVGGYGYTF
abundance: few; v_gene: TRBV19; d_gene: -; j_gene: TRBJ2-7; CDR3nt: TGTGCCAGTAGTTTAAGGGGCCCGGGGGCCTACGAGCAGTACTTC; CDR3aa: CASSLRGPGAYEQYF
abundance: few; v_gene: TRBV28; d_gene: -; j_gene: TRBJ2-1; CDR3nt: TGTGCCAGCACCTTGGCCCTCGGGGTATACAATGAGCAGTTCTTC; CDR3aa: CASTLALGVYNEQFF
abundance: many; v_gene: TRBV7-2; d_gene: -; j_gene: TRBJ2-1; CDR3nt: TGTGCCAGCAGGCCAAGCAGAGCCTCGGGGACCAGCTCCTACAATGAGCAGTTCTTC; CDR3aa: CASRPSRASGTSSYNEQFF
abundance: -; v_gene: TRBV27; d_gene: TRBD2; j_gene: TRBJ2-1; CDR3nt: TGTGCCAGCAGTCCCCCTCTACTAGCGGGGGATGAGCAGTTCTTC; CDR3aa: CASSPPLLAGDEQFF
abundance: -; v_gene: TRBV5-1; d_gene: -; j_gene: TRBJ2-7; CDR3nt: TGCGCCAGCAGGGGCATAGGAAATTCCTACGAGCAGTACTTC; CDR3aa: CASRGIGNSYEQYF
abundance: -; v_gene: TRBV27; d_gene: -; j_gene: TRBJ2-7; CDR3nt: TGTGCCAGCAGTTTATCGATCACGGTGATGGGCTACGAGCAGTACTTC; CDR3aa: CASSLSITVMGYEQYF
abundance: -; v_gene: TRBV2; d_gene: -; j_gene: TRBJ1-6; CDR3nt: TGTGCCAGCAGTGAGCTGGGACGGTCCTATAATTCACCCCTCCACTTT; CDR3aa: CASSELGRSYNSPLHF
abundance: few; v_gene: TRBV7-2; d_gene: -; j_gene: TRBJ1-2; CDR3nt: TGTGCCAGCAGCCGGGGGAATGGCTACACCTTC; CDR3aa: CASSRGNGYTF
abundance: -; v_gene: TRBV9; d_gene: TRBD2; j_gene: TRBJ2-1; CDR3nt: TGTGCCAGCAGTACGGGGGGCTCCTACAATGAGCAGTTCTTC; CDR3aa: CASSTGGSYNEQFF
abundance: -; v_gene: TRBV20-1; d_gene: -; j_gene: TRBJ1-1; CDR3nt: TGCAGTGCTGACGACGGATTGAACACTGAAGCTTTCTTT; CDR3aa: CSADDGLNTEAFF